This TCR beta chain was documented in a study of shared clonotypes between healthy human individuals. Per the original methods: Without quality scores, immunoSEQ junctional reads could not be filtered like full-length reads. Profiling relied on immunoSEQ multiplex PCR, and the TCRdb table lists in-frame clones only, not all of them. The D gene and trimming were derived from the DNA, and the V and J assignments and clone size from that table. Here the sample spans about 2.1 million clones, around 93% being singletons. Notes on the study in general: Relative to memory subsets, naive subsets generally showed larger estimated richness.

CD45RO-negative CD8 cells positively selected for CCR7 made up the naive population, which excluded terminally differentiated effector memory CD45RA+ cells. The study drew its donors from healthy HIV-negative adults without recent acute infections or vaccinations. Concerning this clone: Its target is not known.

Sequences were obtained from naive CD8+ T cells from PBMCs. This receptor was taken from a man between 18 and 35 years old in good health. Some clones in this sample may be carry-over from other donors' samples.

The CDR3: CASSFWSGGSTDEQYF. The CDR3 DNA sequence: TGTGCCAGCAGTTTTTGGTCAGGTGGGAGTACCGACGAGCAGTACTTC. The chain recombines TRBV27 with TRBJ2-7; possible D gene TRBD2, 5 bases. V gave up 3 bases and J gave up 5 bases, with 20 bases separating them. Germline values: CDR1 MNHEY, CDR2 SMNVEV (reference sequence). This CDR3 is 16 amino acids long.